This TCR beta chain appears in the sequencing data of a study of T cell responses to AZD1222 COVID-19 vaccine. General study findings and limits: Spike-wide coverage was observed for vaccine-associated CD4 TCRs, with dominant responses at 160-218 and 743-854. Clonal diversity was possibly underestimated, and white British individuals and females predominated among donors. Repertoire sampling was restricted to post-peak T cell response timepoints. Spike-specific TCRs gained breadth and depth after people received two AZD1222 doses.

A single count supports this clone. Its antigen is currently unknown. The assay was immunoSEQ multiplex PCR, and TCRdb's table has in-frame clones only and misses some. The sample lists 140,000 to 150,000 clones; roughly 90% were seen once. This receptor was taken from an adult in good health. The material sequenced was peripheral blood, taken on day 0 of AZD1222 vaccination.

CDR3 loop: CATRREYNSPLHF. The CDR3 DNA follows: TGTGCCACCCGCAGGGAGTATAATTCACCCCTCCACTTT. J is TRBJ1-6 and V is TRBV10-3; D possibly corresponds to TRBD1 (5 bases). The germline V gene encodes CDR1 ENHRY and CDR2 SYGVKD. The CDR3 length is 13 residues. V lost 10 bases and J 4 bases, leaving 11 bases between the germline ends.